Listed here is a single TCR beta chain. This clone is medium-sized (0.01 to 0.1%) in its sample. Its cognate antigen has yet to be identified. No clone much larger than this one lies a single base away; base qualities are absent. The data were taken from a study of PD-1 blockade in classical Hodgkin lymphoma (dated by TCRdb to between 2020 and 2021). In terms of the full investigation: Nivolumab dosing was 3 mg/kg intravenously every 2 weeks, continuing until either disease progression or unacceptable toxicity. The study used CyTOF and TCR beta sequencing to define a peripheral blood immune signature of response to PD-1 blockade in classical Hodgkin lymphoma. On the study overall, not on this receptor specifically: Baseline TCR diversity was reported as lower in newly diagnosed patients than in healthy donors, and lower still in relapsed/refractory patients. Only a single clinical trial cohort was studied, and what caused the repertoire differences, possibly disease activity or prior therapy, remained undefined. Among trial patients, those achieving complete response had baseline diversity similar to that of newly diagnosed patients, while diversity was significantly lower in partial responders and progressors. CD4+ but not CD8+ TCR diversity rose significantly by C4D1 (p=0.0027 vs p=0.16), most apparent in complete responders (p=0.02). Diversity was lower in patients who began nivolumab less than 1 year after ASCT, so these patients were left out of later analyses to avoid confounding by immune reconstitution.

Genomic DNA was extracted with the Qiagen DNeasy kit from unsorted PBMCs and from negatively selected CD4+ and CD8+ fractions. TCR beta CDR3 regions were amplified by immunoSEQ multiplex PCR using primers annealing to V and J segments. A synthetic immune receptor repertoire was used to minimize amplification bias, and remaining bias was computationally removed after sequencing. As for the original processing: Repertoire diversity was quantified as the Shannon entropy index using custom Python scripts. Unsorted, CD4+ and CD8+ repertoires were analyzed separately, except for combined analyses in which CD4+ and CD8+ sequences were merged in silico. Clonal expansion was defined as a frequency increase of at least 2-fold after treatment compared with C1D1, and clones undetected at baseline were assigned a pseudocount of 0.5. Singleton clones were defined as clones with 0 or 1 copy at C1D1, and non-singleton clones were defined as clones with 2 or more copies. Clones expanded in unsorted samples were annotated as CD4+, CD8+ or unknown by matching protein sequences in sorted samples from the same patient. Diversity changes from C1D1 to C4D1 were tested in paired samples using Wilcoxon tests. TCRdb took this table from immuneACCESS and kept in-frame rearrangements with V and J called. Such tables lack part of the clones; where checked against another copy, unresolved V genes explain under half of the gap, and the rest is unexplained. The V and J calls and clone size were taken over from that table, and D and trimming were inferred from the DNA. This sample holds about 46,000 clones; about 75% were observed only once. The leading ten clones occupy approximately 12% of the sample.

The time point label corresponds to: cycle 4 day 1 (C4D1), after 5 to 7 weeks of nivolumab. Every trial patient had relapsed following autologous stem cell transplantation, and prior brentuximab vedotin exposure was what differed among cohorts A, B and C. The trial cohort comprised 60 or so patients with relapsed/refractory classical Hodgkin lymphoma whose best overall responses were complete response, partial response or progressive disease. Single-agent nivolumab was administered to trial patients in the multi-cohort phase II CheckMate 205 trial. An independent review committee assessed best overall response using the 2007 International Working Group response criteria. Trial PBMCs were obtained immediately prior to nivolumab initiation (C1D1) and on therapy at cycle 2 day 1 and cycle 4 day 1. After peripheral blood was drawn into 8 mL Vacutainer Cell Preparation Tubes, PBMCs were isolated by centrifugation and then cryopreserved.

The sequences come from peripheral blood mononuclear cells (PBMCs), collected before the fourth cycle of nivolumab. This clonotype was obtained from a human donor with classical Hodgkin lymphoma.

The CDR3 protein sequence reads: CASRGRREGANTGELFF. In nucleotide form, the sequence is TGTGCCAGCAGGGGGCGGCGGGAGGGCGCGAACACCGGGGAGCTGTTTTTT. The chain employs TRBV25-1 and TRBJ2-2, with 9 bases aligning to TRBD2. V and J are trimmed by 6 bases and 0 bases, and the gene matches miss 8 bases of the junction. The germline V gene yields MGHDK for CDR1 and SYGVNS for CDR2. There are 17 amino acids in the CDR3, from cysteine to phenylalanine inclusive. The CDR3 DNA has 51 bases and is translated from base 1.